The table lists the clone carrying this T cell receptor beta chain with many counts. Its target is not known. These data belong to a study of T-cell reconstitution after alpha-beta-depleted transplantation in children. General study results and limits: From newly produced T cells came most of the T-cell counts and diversity one year after transplant. Roughly two months post-transplant, alpha-beta T cells reportedly originated from several hundred graft clones that had expanded. The origin of high day-60 TCRbeta diversity in some patients lay in surviving recipient T cells and thymic progenitors.

Unique molecular identifiers tagged the TCRbeta library. Using its own MiXCR run on the PCR reads, TCRdb lists one record per CDR3 protein. The profile shows around 240,000 distinct CDR3 sequences, approximately 8% of them singletons. The CDR3 is 17 residues long. Trimming removed 2 bases from V and 2 bases from J, with 15 bases in between. Germline V gene data show CDR1 as MGHRA and CDR2 as YSYEKL. The rearrangement links TRBV4-1 to TRBJ1-4, with D perhaps TRBD1 (5 bases). The sequence derives from a male patient younger than 18 who had a stem cell transplant for acute lymphoblastic leukemia, so the T cells may come from the graft donor. The specimen was PBMCs, mostly from graft donor cells, collected 180 days after TCRalphabeta/CD19-depleted stem cell transplant. This CDR3 reads CASSQLPTRGTNEKLFF. The DNA of the CDR3 is TGCGCCAGCAGCCAATTACCTACCCGGGGGACTAATGAAAAACTGTTTTTT.